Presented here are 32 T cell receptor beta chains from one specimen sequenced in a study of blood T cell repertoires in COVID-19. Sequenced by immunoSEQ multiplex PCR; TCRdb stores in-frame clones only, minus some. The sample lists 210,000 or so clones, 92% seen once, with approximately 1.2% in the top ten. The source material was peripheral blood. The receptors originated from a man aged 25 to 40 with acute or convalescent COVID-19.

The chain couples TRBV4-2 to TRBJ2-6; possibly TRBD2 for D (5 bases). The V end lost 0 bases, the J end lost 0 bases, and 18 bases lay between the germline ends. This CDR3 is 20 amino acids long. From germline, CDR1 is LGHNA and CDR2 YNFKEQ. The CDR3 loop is CASSQEEIVRGFSGANVLTF. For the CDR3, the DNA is TGTGCCAGCAGCCAAGAGGAAATAGTGCGAGGGTTCTCTGGGGCCAACGTCCTGACTTTC.

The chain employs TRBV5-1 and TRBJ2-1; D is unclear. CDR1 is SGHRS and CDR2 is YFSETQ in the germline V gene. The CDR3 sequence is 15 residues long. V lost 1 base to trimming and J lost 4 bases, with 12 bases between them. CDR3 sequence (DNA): TGCGCCAGCAGCTTGAGCCCCTCTGTTTACAATGAGCAGTTCTTC. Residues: CASSLSPSVYNEQFF.

The CDR3 DNA reads as TGTGCCAGCAGCGTAGTCAGCGGGAGAGAAACCGGGGAGCTGTTTTTT. Translating it yields CASSVVSGRETGELFF. The rearrangement links TRBV9 to TRBJ2-2; 8 positions agree with TRBD2. The CDR3 is 16 residues long. J lost 5 bases, V lost 0 bases, and 6 bases had no gene match. Germline V gene data show CDR1 as SGDLS and CDR2 as YYNGEE.

CDR3 sequence: CASSPSSGGPVDTQYF. The CDR3 nucleotides are TGTGCCAGCTCACCAAGCAGCGGGGGGCCCGTAGATACGCAGTATTTT. This sequence joins TRBV18 and TRBJ2-3; 9 bases agree with TRBD2. Germline V gene lookup returns CDR1 KGHSH and CDR2 LQKENI. The CDR3 is 16 amino acids. After removal of 2 bases from V and 5 bases from J, the junction contained 8 bases not matched to a gene.

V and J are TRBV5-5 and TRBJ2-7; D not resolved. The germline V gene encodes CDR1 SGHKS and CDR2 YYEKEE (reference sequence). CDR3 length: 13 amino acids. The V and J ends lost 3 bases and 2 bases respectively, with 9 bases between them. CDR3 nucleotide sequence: TGTGCCAGCAGCTCCCCTGCGGCCTACGAGCAGTACTTC. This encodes CASSSPAAYEQYF.

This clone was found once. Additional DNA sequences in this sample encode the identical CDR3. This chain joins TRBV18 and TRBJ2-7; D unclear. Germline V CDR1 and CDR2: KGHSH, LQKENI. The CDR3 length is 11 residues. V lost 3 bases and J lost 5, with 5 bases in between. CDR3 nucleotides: TGTGCCAGCTCACCTCGCGACGAGCAGTACTTC. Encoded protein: CASSPRDEQYF.

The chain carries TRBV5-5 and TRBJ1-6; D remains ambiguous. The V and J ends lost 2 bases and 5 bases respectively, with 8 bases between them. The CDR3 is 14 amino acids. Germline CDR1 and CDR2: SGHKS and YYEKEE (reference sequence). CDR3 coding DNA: TGTGCCAGCAGCTTAGGGAGTAATAATTCACCCCTCCACTTT. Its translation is CASSLGSNNSPLHF.

CDR3 sequence: CASSDYANTGELFF. The CDR3 DNA is TGTGCCAGCAGCGACTACGCGAACACCGGGGAGCTGTTTTTT. The chain joins TRBV27 to TRBJ2-2; tentatively, D is TRBD2 (5 bases). Trimming removed 6 bases from V and 0 bases from J, with 8 bases in between. CDR1 MNHEY and CDR2 SMNVEV come from the germline V gene (reference sequence). The CDR3 runs 14 residues.

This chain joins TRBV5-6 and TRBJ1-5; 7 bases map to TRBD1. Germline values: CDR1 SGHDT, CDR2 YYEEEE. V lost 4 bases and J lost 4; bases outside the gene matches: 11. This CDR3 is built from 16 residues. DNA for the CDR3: TGTGCCAGCAGCGCCACAGGGGCGAGGTCGAATCAGCCCCAGCATTTT. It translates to CASSATGARSNQPQHF. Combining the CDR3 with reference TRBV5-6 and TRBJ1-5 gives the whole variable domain DAGVTQSPTHLIKTRGQQVTLRCSPKSGHDTVSWYQQALGQGPQFIFQYYEEEERQRGNFPDRFSGHQFPNYSSELNVNALLLGDSALYLCASSATGARSNQPQHFGDGTRLSIL.

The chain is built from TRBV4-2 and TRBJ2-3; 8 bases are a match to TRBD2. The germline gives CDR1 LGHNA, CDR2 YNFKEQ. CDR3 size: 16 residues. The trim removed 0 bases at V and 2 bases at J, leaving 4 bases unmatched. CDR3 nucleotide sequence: TGTGCCAGCAGCCAAGACCGGGGGGGGATCACAGATACGCAGTATTTT. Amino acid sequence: CASSQDRGGITDTQYF.

Here the CDR3 reads CASSGLAGAPGANVLTF. CDR3 DNA sequence: TGTGCCAGCAGTGGACTAGCGGGGGCCCCTGGGGCCAACGTCCTGACTTTC. The chain combines TRBV6-1 with TRBJ2-6; the match to TRBD2 covers 12 bases. Germline-derived CDR1 and CDR2 are MNHNS and SASEGT. The CDR3 consists of 17 residues. V dropped 4 bases and J dropped 2; count of bases not matched to a gene: 3.

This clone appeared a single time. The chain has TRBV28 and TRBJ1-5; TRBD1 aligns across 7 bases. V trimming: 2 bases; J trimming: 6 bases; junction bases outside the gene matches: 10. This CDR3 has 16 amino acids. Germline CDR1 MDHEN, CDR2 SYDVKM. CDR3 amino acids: CASSLEWRGRGQPQHF. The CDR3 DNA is TGTGCCAGCAGTTTAGAGTGGAGGGGGCGAGGTCAGCCCCAGCATTTT.

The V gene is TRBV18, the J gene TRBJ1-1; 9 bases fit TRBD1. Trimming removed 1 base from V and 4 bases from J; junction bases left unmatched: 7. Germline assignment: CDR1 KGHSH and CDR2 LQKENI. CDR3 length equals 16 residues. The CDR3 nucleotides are TGTGCCAGCTCACCACGGACAGGGGATGATGGCACTGAAGCTTTCTTT. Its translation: CASSPRTGDDGTEAFF.

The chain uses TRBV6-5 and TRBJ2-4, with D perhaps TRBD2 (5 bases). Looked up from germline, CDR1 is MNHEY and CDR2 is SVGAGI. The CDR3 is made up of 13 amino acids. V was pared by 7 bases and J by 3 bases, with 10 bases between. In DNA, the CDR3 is TGTGCCAGCACCGAGGGCTACAAAAACATTCAGTACTTC. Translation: CASTEGYKNIQYF.

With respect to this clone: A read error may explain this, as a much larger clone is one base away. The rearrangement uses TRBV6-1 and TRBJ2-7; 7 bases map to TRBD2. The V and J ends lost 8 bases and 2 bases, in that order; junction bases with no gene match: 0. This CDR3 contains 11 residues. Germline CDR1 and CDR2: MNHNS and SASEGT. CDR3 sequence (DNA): TGTGCCAGCGGGGGGGCCTACGAGCAGTACTTC. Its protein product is CASGGAYEQYF.

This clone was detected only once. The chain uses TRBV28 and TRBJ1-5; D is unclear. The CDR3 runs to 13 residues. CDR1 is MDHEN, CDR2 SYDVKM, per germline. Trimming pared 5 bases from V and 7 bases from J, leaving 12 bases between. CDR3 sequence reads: CASSPQFMQPQHF. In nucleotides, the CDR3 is TGTGCCAGCAGTCCACAATTCATGCAGCCCCAGCATTTT.

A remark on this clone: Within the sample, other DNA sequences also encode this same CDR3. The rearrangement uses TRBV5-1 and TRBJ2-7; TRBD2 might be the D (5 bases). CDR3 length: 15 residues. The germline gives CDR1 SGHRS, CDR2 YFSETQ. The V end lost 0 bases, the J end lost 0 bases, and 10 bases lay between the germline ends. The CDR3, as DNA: TGCGCCAGCAGCTTGGTTGTGGGGAGCTCCTACGAGCAGTACTTC. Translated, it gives CASSLVVGSSYEQYF. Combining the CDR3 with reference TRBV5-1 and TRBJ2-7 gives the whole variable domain KAGVTQTPRYLIKTRGQQVTLSCSPISGHRSVSWYQQTPGQGLQFLFEYFSETQRNKGNFPGRFSGRQFSNSRSEMNVSTLELGDSALYLCASSLVVGSSYEQYFGPGTRLTVT.

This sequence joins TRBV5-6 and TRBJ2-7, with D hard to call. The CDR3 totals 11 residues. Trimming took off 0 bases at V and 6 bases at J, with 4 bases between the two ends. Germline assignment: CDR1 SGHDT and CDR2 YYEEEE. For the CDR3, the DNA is TGTGCCAGCAGCTTGGCCGGCGAGCAGTACTTC. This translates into CASSLAGEQYF.

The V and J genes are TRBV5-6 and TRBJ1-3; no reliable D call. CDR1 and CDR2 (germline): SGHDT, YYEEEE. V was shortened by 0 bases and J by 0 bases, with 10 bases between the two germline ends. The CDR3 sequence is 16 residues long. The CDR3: CASSLGNRISGNTIYF. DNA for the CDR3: TGTGCCAGCAGCTTGGGCAACAGAATCTCTGGAAACACCATATATTTT.

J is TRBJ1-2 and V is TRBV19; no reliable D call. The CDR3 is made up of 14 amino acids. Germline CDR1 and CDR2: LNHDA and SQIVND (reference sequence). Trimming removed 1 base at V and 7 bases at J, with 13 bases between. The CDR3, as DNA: TGTGCCAGTAGTATAGTTCCCGCCTTGAGTGGCTACACCTTC. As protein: CASSIVPALSGYTF.

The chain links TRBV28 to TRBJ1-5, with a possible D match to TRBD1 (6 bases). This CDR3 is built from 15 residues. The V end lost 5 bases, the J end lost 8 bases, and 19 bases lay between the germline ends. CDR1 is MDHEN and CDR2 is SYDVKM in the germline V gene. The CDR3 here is CASSRPTGFRKPQHF. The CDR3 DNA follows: TGTGCCAGCAGTCGTCCTACAGGGTTTCGAAAGCCCCAGCATTTT. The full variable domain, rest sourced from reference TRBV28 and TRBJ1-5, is DVKVTQSSRYLVKRTGEKVFLECVQDMDHENMFWYRQDPGLGLRLIYFSYDVKMKEKGDIPEGYSVSREKKERFSLILESASTNQTSMYLCASSRPTGFRKPQHFGDGTRLSIL.

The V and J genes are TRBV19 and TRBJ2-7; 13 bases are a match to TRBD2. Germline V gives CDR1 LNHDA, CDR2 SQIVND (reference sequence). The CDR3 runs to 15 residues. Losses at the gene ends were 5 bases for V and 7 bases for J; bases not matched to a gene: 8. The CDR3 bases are TGTGCCAGTAGTGACATCCTGACTAGCGGGAGGGAGCAGTACTTC. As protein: CASSDILTSGREQYF.

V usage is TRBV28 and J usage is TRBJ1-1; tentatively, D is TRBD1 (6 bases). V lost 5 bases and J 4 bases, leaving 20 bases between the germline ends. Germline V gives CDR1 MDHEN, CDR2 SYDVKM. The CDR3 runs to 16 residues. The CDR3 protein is CASSLLGAGAGTEAFF. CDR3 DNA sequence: TGTGCCAGCAGTCTACTGGGGGCAGGGGCCGGCACTGAAGCTTTCTTT.

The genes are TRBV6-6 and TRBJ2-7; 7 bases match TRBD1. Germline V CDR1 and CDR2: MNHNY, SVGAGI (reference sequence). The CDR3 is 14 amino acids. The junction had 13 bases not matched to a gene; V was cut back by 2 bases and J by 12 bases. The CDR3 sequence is CASSYPGQPLGMYF. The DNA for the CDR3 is TGTGCCAGCAGTTACCCGGGACAGCCCTTGGGTATGTACTTC.

CDR3 bases: TGTGCCAGCAGACCTAGGGGGGGCCCACCCCTCCACTTT. This sequence encodes CASRPRGGPPLHF. The chain has TRBV3-1 (or the pseudogene TRBV3-2) and TRBJ1-6, with TRBD1 as a possible D gene (6 bases). Trimming stripped 6 bases from V and 11 bases from J, with 14 bases between. Germline values: CDR1 LGHDT, CDR2 YNNKEL (reference sequence). The CDR3 spans 13 residues.

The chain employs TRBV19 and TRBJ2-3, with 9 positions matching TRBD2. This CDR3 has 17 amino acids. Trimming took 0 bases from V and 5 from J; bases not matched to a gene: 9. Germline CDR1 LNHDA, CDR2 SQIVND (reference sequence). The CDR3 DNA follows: TGTGCCAGTAGTATAGATCTCGCGGGAGGGCCGTTAGATACGCAGTATTTT. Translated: CASSIDLAGGPLDTQYF.

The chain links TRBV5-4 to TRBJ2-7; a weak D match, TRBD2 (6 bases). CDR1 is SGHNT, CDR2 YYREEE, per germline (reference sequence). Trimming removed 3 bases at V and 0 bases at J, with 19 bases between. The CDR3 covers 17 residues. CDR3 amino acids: CASSSPPGTESSYEQYF. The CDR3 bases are TGTGCCAGCAGCTCCCCCCCCGGGACTGAGAGCTCCTACGAGCAGTACTTC.

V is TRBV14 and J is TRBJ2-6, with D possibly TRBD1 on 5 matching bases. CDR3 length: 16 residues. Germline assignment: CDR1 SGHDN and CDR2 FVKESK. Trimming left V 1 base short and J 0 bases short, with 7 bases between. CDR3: CASSQVRGSGANVLTF. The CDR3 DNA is TGTGCCAGCAGCCAAGTTAGGGGCTCTGGGGCCAACGTCCTGACTTTC. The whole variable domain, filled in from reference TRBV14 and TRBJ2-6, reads EAGVTQFPSHSVIEKGQTVTLRCDPISGHDNLYWYRRVMGKEIKFLLHFVKESKQDESGMPNNRFLAERTGGTYSTLKVQPAELEDSGVYFCASSQVRGSGANVLTFGAGSRLTVL.

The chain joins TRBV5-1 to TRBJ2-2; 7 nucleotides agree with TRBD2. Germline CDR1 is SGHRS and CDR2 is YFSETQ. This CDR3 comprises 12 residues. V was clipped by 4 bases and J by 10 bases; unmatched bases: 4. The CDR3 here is CASSPGLEELFF. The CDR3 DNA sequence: TGCGCCAGCAGCCCCGGACTAGAGGAGCTGTTTTTT.

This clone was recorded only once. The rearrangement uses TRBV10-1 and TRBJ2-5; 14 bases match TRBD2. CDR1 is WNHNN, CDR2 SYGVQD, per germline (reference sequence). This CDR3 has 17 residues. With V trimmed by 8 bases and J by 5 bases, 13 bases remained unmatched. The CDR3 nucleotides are TGCGCCAGCCCTTATCCTCGGACTAGCGGGAGGAGGGAGACCCAGTACTTC. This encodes CASPYPRTSGRRETQYF.

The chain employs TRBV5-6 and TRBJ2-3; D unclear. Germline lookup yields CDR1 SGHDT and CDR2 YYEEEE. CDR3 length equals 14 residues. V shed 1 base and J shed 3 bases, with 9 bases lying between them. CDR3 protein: CASSLTLSTDTQYF. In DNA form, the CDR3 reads TGTGCCAGCAGCTTGACCCTATCAACAGATACGCAGTATTTT.

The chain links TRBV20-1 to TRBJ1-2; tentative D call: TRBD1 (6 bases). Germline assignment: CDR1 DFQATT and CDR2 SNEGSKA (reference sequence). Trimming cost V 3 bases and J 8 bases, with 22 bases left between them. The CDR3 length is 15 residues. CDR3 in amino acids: CSASRRDILAGGYTF. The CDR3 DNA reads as TGCAGTGCTAGTCGTCGGGACATCCTTGCTGGGGGCTACACCTTC.